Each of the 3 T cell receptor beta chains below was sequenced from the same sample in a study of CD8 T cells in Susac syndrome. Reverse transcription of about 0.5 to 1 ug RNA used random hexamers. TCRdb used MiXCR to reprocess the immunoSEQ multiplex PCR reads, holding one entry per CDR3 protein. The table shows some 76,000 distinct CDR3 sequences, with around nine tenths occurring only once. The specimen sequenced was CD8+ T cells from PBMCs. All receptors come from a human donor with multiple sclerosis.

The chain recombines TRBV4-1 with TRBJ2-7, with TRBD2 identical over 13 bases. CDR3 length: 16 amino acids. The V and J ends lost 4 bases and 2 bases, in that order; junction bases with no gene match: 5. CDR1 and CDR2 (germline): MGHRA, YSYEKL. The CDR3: CASSLAGLAGTYEQYF. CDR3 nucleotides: TGCGCCAGCAGCCTGGCGGGACTAGCGGGGACCTACGAGCAGTACTTC.

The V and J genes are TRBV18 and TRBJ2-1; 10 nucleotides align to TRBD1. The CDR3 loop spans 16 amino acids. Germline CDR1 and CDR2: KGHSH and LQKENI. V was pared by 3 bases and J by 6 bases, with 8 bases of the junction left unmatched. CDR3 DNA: TGTGCCAGCTCACCTTCCGGGACAGGGGCGATCAATGAGCAGTTCTTC. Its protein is CASSPSGTGAINEQFF.

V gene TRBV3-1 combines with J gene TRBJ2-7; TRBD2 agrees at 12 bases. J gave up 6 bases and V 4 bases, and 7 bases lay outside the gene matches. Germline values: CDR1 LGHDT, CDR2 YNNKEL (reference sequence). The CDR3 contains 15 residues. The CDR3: CASSLRLAGDGEQYF. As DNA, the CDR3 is TGTGCCAGCAGCCTTCGACTAGCGGGAGACGGCGAGCAGTACTTC.